Following are 9 T cell receptor beta chains from one sample sequenced in a study of cytomegalovirus exposure and HLA in healthy donors. Measured with immunoSEQ multiplex PCR; TCRdb has only the in-frame clones, and not every one. Of 68,000 or so clones in the sample, around 93% were seen once. The sample comprised PBMCs. The receptors derive from a man between 18 and 35 years old in good health and CMV-seronegative.

This chain links TRBV2 with TRBJ1-2; D not resolved. Trimming stripped 2 bases from V and 2 bases from J, with 3 bases between. The CDR3 has 12 residues. Germline V gives CDR1 SNHLY, CDR2 FYNNEI. The CDR3 is CASSEQNYGYTF. CDR3 DNA sequence: TGTGCCAGCAGTGAACAGAACTATGGCTACACCTTC.

This sequence joins TRBV7-3 and TRBJ1-2; maybe TRBD1 (5 bases). Germline V CDR1 and CDR2: SGHTA, FQGTGA. V lost 5 bases, J lost 0 bases, and 10 bases lay in between. The CDR3 runs to 14 residues. CDR3 sequence reads: CASSPSGANYGYTF. DNA of the CDR3: TGTGCCAGCAGCCCCTCGGGGGCTAACTATGGCTACACCTTC.

The rearrangement joins TRBV30 to TRBJ2-3; D is uncertain. The CDR3 extends over 10 amino acids. V was clipped by 7 bases and J by 6 bases, with 8 bases between them. Germline lookup yields CDR1 GTSNPN and CDR2 SVGIG (reference sequence). The CDR3 sequence is CALEIDTQYF. CDR3 in DNA: TGTGCCTTAGAAATCGATACGCAGTATTTT.

Worth noting for this clone: Other DNA sequences in this sample translate to the same CDR3. V is TRBV6-6 and J is TRBJ2-7; no reliable D call. Germline values: CDR1 MNHNY, CDR2 SVGAGI (reference sequence). The ends were cut back, 8 bases at V and 0 bases at J, with 14 bases in the middle. The CDR3 spans 14 residues. CDR3 protein: CASGQAETSYEQYF. In DNA, the CDR3 is TGTGCCAGCGGGCAAGCAGAGACCTCCTACGAGCAGTACTTC.

The gene calls are TRBV4-2 and TRBJ1-3; D possibly corresponds to TRBD1 (5 bases). CDR3 length: 16 residues. Germline CDR1 reads LGHNA; CDR2 reads YNFKEQ. The ends were cut back, 0 bases at V and 0 bases at J, with 9 bases in the middle. The CDR3 DNA reads as TGTGCCAGCAGCCAAGATCGGGGGATCTCTGGAAACACCATATATTTT. Its protein product is CASSQDRGISGNTIYF.

The V and J genes are TRBV5-1 and TRBJ2-6; D not resolved. Looked up from germline, CDR1 is SGHRS and CDR2 is YFSETQ. Trimming left V 4 bases short and J 4 bases short, with 12 bases between. This CDR3 contains 15 residues. The CDR3 loop reads CASSLRIGGANVLTF. For the CDR3, the DNA is TGCGCCAGCAGCCTGAGGATTGGAGGGGCCAACGTCCTGACTTTC.

V gene TRBV27 combines with J gene TRBJ2-7, with 8 bases identical to TRBD2. The germline gives CDR1 MNHEY, CDR2 SMNVEV (reference sequence). This CDR3 is 16 amino acids long. Trimming removed 2 bases from V and 3 bases from J; junction bases left unmatched: 9. The CDR3: CASSLAGGQVGYEQYF. For the CDR3, the DNA is TGTGCCAGCAGTTTAGCGGGAGGCCAGGTTGGCTACGAGCAGTACTTC.

The CDR3 coding sequence is TGTGCCAGCAGTGCCCGGGACAGGGGGAACACTGAAGCTTTCTTT. This translates into CASSARDRGNTEAFF. J is TRBJ1-1 and V is TRBV25-1; 10 bases map to TRBD1. V lost 4 bases and J lost 1; bases outside the gene matches: 3. The germline V gene encodes CDR1 MGHDK and CDR2 SYGVNS. The CDR3 totals 15 residues. Combining the CDR3 with reference TRBV25-1 and TRBJ1-1 gives the whole variable domain EADIYQTPRYLVIGTGKKITLECSQTMGHDKMYWYQQDPGMELHLIHYSYGVNSTEKGDLSSESTVSRIRTEHFPLTLESARPSHTSQYLCASSARDRGNTEAFFGQGTRLTVV.

The chain links TRBV15 to TRBJ1-2, with 7 bases fitting TRBD1. Germline-derived CDR1 and CDR2 are LNHNV and YYDKDF (reference sequence). V lost 3 bases and J lost 7; bases outside the gene matches: 11. The CDR3 extends over 15 amino acids. The CDR3 nucleotides read TGTGCCACCAGCAGGGGTCGGGACAGCTTCGCTGGCTACACCTTC. It translates to CATSRGRDSFAGYTF.